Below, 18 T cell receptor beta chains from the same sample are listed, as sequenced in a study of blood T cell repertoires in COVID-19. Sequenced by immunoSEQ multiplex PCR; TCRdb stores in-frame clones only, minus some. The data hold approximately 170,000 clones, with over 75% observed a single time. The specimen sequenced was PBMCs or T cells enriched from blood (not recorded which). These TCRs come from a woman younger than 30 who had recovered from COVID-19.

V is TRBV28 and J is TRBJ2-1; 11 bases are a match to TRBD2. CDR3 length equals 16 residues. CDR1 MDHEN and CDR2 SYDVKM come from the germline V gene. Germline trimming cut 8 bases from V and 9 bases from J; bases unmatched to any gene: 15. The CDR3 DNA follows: TGTGCCAGCCCCCCCTCTGGGGGACTAGCGGAGGTTGAGCAGTTCTTC. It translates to CASPPSGGLAEVEQFF.

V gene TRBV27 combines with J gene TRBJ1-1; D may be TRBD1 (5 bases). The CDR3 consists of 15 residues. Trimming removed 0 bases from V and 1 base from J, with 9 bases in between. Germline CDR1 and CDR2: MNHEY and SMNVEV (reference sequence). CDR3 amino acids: CASSLSGGANTEAFF. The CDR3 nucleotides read TGTGCCAGCAGTTTATCCGGAGGGGCGAACACTGAAGCTTTCTTT.

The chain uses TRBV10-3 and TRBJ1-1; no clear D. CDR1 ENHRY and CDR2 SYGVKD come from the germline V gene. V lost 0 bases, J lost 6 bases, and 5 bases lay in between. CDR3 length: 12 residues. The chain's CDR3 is CAISESGAEAFF. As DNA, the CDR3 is TGTGCCATCAGTGAGTCCGGGGCTGAAGCTTTCTTT.

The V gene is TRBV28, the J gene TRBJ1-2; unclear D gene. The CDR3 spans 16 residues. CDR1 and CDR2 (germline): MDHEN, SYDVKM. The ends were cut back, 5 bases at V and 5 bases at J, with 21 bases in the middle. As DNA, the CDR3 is TGTGCCAGCAGTGCTTTTCCCCCTAGTCAGAAGTATGGCTACACCTTC. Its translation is CASSAFPPSQKYGYTF.

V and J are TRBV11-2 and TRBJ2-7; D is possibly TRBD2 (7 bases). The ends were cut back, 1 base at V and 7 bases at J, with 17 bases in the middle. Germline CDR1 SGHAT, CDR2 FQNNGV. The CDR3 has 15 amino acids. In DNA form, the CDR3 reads TGTGCCAGCAGCTTAGGGTCAGGGGCCGGGAGGGAGCAGTACTTC. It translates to CASSLGSGAGREQYF.

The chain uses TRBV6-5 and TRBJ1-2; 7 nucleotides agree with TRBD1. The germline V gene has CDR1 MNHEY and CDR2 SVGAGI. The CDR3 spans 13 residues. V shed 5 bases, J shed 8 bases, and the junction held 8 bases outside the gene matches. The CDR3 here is CASSRDRARGYTF. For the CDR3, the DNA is TGTGCCAGCAGTCGCGACAGGGCTCGGGGCTACACCTTC.

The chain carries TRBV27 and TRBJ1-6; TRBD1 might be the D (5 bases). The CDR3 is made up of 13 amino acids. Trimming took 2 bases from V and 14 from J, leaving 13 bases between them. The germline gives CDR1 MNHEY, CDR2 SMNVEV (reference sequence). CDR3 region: CASSLQGTQTLHF. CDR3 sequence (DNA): TGTGCCAGCAGTTTACAGGGTACTCAAACCCTCCACTTT.

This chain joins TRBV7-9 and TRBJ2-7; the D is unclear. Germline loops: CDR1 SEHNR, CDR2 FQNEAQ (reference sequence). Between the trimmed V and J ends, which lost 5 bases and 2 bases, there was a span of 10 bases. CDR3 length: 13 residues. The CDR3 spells CASSPPRAYEQYF. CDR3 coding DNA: TGTGCCAGCAGCCCCCCGCGCGCCTACGAGCAGTACTTC.

CDR3 region: CASSPRGTSGRRDEQYF. CDR3 sequence (DNA): TGTGCCAGCAGCCCGAGGGGGACTAGCGGGAGAAGGGACGAGCAGTACTTC. V is TRBV9 and J is TRBJ2-7; 14 nucleotides match TRBD2. Germline V gene data show CDR1 as SGDLS and CDR2 as YYNGEE. The CDR3 is 17 amino acids. V shed 4 bases and J 5 bases; nucleotides not matched to a gene: 11.

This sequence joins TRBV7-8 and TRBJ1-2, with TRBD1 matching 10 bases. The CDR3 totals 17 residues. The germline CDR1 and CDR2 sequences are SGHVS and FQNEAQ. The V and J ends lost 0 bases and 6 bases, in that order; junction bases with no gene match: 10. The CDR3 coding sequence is TGTGCCAGCAGCTTAGCAGGGCCCCGGACAGGGGGGCATGGCTACACCTTC. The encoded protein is CASSLAGPRTGGHGYTF.

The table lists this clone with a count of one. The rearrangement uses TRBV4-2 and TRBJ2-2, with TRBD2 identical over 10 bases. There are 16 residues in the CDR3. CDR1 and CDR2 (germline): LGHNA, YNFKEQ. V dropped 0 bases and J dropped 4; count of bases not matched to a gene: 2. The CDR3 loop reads CASSQDTSGATGELFF. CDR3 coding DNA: TGTGCCAGCAGCCAAGATACTAGCGGGGCCACCGGGGAGCTGTTTTTT.

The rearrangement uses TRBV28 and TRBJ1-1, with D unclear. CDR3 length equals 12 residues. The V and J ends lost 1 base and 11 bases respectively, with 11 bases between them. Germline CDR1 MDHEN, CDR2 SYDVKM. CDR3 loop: CASSLSGQAAFF. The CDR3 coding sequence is TGTGCCAGCAGTTTATCTGGCCAGGCCGCTTTCTTT.

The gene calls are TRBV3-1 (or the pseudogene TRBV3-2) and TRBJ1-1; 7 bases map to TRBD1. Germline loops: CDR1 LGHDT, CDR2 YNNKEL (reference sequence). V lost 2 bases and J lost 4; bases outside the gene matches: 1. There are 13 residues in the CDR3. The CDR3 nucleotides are TGTGCCAGCAGCCAACCAGGGGGCACTGAAGCTTTCTTT. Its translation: CASSQPGGTEAFF.

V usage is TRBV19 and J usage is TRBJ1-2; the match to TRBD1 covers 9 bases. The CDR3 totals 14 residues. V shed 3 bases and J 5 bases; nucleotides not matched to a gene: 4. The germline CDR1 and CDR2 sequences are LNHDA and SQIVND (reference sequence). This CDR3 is CASSMTDRGYGYTF. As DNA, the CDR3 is TGTGCCAGTAGTATGACGGACAGGGGATATGGCTACACCTTC.

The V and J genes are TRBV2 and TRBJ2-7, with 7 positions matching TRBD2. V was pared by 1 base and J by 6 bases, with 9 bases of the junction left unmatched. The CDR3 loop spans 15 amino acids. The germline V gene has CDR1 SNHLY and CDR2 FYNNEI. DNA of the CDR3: TGTGCCAGCAGTGAAGGTCGGACTAGGTCTCTCGAGCAGTACTTC. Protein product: CASSEGRTRSLEQYF.

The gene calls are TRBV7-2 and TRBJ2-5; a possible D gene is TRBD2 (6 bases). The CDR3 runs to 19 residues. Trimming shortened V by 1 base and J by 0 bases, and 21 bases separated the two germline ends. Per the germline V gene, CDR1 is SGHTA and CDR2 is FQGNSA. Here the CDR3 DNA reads TGTGCCAGCAGCTTAGGATTTGGTGGGCTAGCGCAAAACCAAGAGACCCAGTACTTC. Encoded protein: CASSLGFGGLAQNQETQYF.

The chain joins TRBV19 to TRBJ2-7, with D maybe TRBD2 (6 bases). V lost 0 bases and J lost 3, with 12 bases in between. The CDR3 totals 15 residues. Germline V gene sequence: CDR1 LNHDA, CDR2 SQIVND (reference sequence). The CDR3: CASSIDQGLGYEQYF. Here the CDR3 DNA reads TGTGCCAGTAGTATAGACCAGGGACTGGGCTACGAGCAGTACTTC.

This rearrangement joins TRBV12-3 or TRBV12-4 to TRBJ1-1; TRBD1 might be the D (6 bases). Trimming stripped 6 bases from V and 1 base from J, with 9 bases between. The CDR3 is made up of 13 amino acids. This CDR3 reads CASRKGQNTEAFF. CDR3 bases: TGTGCCAGCAGAAAGGGACAGAACACTGAAGCTTTCTTT.